This entry lists 7 T cell receptor beta chains sequenced from one sample in a study of Graves' ophthalmopathy and Graves' hyperthyroidism. Amplifying from RNA transcripts, the study obtained TCR beta CDR3 regions. HTBI primers served in a first-round RT-PCR, which a second-round multiplex PCR followed. Each CDR3 protein gets one entry after TCRdb re-called the multiplex PCR reads with MiXCR. Here the sample spans around 1.1 million distinct CDR3 sequences, about 40% being singletons. Sequenced material: peripheral blood or thyroid tissue (not recorded which). The receptors were sampled from an adult man with Graves' hyperthyroidism.

The table lists this clonotype with a few counts. The genes are TRBV20-1 and TRBJ2-5; 7 bases map to TRBD1. This CDR3 is 13 amino acids long. Germline V gene sequence: CDR1 DFQATT, CDR2 SNEGSKA (reference sequence). Unmatched junction bases numbered 8, after V lost 5 bases and J lost 5 bases. The DNA for the CDR3 is TGCAGTGCTGCTGAGACAGGGCTGGAGACCCAGTACTTC. Protein: CSAAETGLETQYF.

This clonotype was recorded many times. J is TRBJ1-6 and V is TRBV12-3 or TRBV12-4, with 7 nucleotides matching TRBD1. V lost 6 bases to trimming and J lost 7 bases; unmatched junction nucleotides: 6. This CDR3 is built from 14 residues. The CDR3 is CASSHTGANSPLHF. The CDR3 DNA reads as TGTGCCAGCAGCCACACAGGGGCAAATTCACCCCTCCACTTT.

This clonotype was seen many times. V is TRBV24-1 and J is TRBJ2-5, with D unresolved. Germline V gives CDR1 KGHDR, CDR2 SFDVKD. V was shortened by 0 bases and J by 6 bases, with 1 base between the two germline ends. There are 11 residues in the CDR3. CDR3 DNA sequence: TGTGCCACCAGTGATTTGCAGACCCAGTACTTC. The encoded protein is CATSDLQTQYF.

The chain uses TRBV6-6 and TRBJ1-2; the D is unclear. The V end was cut by 0 bases, the J end by 7 bases, with 9 bases between. The length of the CDR3 is 13 residues. Germline values: CDR1 MNHNY, CDR2 SVGAGI (reference sequence). CDR3 bases: TGTGCCAGCAGTTACTCGGGTGGCTCTGGCTACACCTTC. Protein product: CASSYSGGSGYTF.

Many counts were recorded for this clonotype. V gene TRBV14 combines with J gene TRBJ2-7; D is unresolved. With 3 bases removed from V and 5 bases from J, the gap between germline ends came to 5 bases. CDR3 size: 11 residues. Per germline, CDR1 SGHDN and CDR2 FVKESK. This chain's CDR3 is CASSHSHEQYF. In nucleotides, the CDR3 is TGTGCCAGCAGCCATTCTCACGAGCAGTACTTC.

The chain is built from TRBV7-7 and TRBJ2-5; a possible D gene is TRBD2 (5 bases). CDR1 and CDR2 (germline): SSHAT, FNYEAQ (reference sequence). V lost 4 bases to trimming and J lost 2 bases, with 14 bases between them. CDR3 size: 15 residues. This CDR3 reads CASSSTAGVQETQYF. CDR3 nucleotide sequence: TGTGCCAGCAGCTCAACAGCCGGGGTACAAGAGACCCAGTACTTC.

This clonotype was detected many times. The CDR3 region has the DNA TGCAGCGTTAGGGGTGACACTGAAGCTTTCTTT. It codes for CSVRGDTEAFF. The chain employs TRBV29-1 and TRBJ1-1; maybe TRBD1 (5 bases). This CDR3 spans 11 amino acids. Deletions cut 5 bases from V and 3 bases from J, with 7 bases between. The V gene's germline CDR1 is SQVTM and CDR2 ANQGSEA.